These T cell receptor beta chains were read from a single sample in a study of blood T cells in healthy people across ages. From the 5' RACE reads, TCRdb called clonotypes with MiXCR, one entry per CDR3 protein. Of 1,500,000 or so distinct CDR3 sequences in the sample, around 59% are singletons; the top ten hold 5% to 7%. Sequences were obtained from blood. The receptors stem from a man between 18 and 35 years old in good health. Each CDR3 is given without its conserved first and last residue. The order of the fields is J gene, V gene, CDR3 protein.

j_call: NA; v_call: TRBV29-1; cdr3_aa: SVIWGGTAIFYEQY
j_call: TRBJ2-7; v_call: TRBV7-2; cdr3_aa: ASSFGLAQYEQY
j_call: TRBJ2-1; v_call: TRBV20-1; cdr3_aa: SASGRENEQF
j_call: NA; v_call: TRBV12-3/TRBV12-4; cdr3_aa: ASSQQGTQY
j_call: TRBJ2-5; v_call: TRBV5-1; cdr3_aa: ASSHPWEQETQY
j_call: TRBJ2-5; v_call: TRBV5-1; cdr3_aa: ASSLGDRAREETQY
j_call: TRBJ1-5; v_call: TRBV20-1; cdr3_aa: SAQRGDRISQPQH
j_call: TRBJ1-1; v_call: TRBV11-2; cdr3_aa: ASRLSSYTEAF
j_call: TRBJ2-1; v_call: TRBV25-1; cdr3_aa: ASSEFADYLNEQF
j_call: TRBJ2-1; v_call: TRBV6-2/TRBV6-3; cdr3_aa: ASSYTRDYQF
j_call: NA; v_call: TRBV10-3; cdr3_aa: AIGTLYEQY
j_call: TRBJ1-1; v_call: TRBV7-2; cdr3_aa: ASNRDAGGGTEAF
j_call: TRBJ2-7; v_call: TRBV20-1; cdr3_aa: SASPPRLAGTLRRYEQY
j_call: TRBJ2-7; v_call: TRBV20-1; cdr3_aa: SASNLAGDSYEQY
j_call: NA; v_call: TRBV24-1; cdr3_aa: ATQRGNHLLSSYNEQY
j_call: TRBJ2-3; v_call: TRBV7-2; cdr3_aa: ASSFALAWDTQY
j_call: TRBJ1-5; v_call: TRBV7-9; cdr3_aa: ASSYRNAEPQH
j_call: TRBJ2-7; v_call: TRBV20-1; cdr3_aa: SASPPGRSYEQY
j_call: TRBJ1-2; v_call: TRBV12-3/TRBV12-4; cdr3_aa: ASSLNSPIYGYT
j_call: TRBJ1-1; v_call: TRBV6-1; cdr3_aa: ASRNRDLGTEAF
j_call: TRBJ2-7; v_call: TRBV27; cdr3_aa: ASSLYNGLDEQY
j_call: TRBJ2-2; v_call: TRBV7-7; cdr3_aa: ASSFVGLTGELF
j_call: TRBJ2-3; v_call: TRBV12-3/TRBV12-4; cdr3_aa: ASSPSGLLADTQY
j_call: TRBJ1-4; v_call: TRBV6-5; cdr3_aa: ASSRTAGVREKLF
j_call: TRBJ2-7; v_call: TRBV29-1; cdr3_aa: SAGGLPDNSYEQY
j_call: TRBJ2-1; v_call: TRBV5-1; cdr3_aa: ASTPRTSGGEQF
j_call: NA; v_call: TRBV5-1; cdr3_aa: ASSLDGLGANEQY
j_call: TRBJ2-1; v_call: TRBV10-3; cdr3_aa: AIRGTSGIWNEQF
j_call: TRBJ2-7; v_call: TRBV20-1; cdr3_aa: SARAYNEQY
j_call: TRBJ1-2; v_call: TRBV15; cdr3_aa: ATSRDQGNYGYT
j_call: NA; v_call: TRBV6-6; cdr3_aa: ASSYSREGPDEQY
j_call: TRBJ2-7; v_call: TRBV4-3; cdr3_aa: ASSQELQESYEQY
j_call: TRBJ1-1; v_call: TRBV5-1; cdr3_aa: ASSLDGGVTEAF
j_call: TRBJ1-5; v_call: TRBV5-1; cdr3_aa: ASSLGGQDNQPQH
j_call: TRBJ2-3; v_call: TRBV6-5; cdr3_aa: ASSYSVAVARSSTDTQY
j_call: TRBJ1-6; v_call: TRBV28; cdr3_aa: ASSSLSQGETPRSSYNSPLH
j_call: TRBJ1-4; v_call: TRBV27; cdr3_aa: ASSYYRETNEKLF
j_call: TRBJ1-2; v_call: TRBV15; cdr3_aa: ATSRDPGTYGYT
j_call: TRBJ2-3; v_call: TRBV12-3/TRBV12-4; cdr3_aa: ASSPMTETSTDTQY
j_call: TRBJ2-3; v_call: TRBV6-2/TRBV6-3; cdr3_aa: ASSYSNQPGPRDTQY